Included here is one TCR beta chain sequence, with context. Its antigen is currently unknown. The data belong to a study of OX40 agonist ivuxolimab in advanced cancers. Study-level information: Patients received ivuxolimab, an intravenous treatment, every 2 weeks at 0.01 to 10 mg/kg.

Trimming cost V 1 base and J 6 bases, with 7 bases left between them. Germline V gene sequence: CDR1 SGHTA, CDR2 FQGNSA. The CDR3 is 13 amino acids. Using immunoSEQ multiplex PCR, the repertoire was profiled, and TCRdb retains in-frame clones only, with some absent. This sample has tens of thousands of clones; about 81% occur once, and the top ten carry roughly 0.4%. Study-level findings and limits: Low normalized T-cell clonal expansion was additionally recorded for some nonresponders.

Material: CD4+ or CD8+ T cells sorted from blood, obtained in a trial of the OX40 agonist ivuxolimab. This TCR came from an adult with an advanced solid tumor such as melanoma, head and neck, liver or kidney cancer. V is TRBV7-2 and J is TRBJ1-5; D is ambiguous. CDR3 nucleotides: TGTGCCAGCAGCTTAGTGGGTGGTCAGCCCCAGCATTTT. It is translated as CASSLVGGQPQHF.